The clone carrying this T cell receptor beta chain showed up many times. The antigen is undetermined. This sample is drawn from a study of T cell repertoires in cytomegalovirus infection. Study information: The public TCR beta signatures pointed to both CMV infection and matching HLA type.

Germline CDR1 reads SGHVS; CDR2 reads FNYEAQ. CDR3 length equals 16 residues. The V end was cut by 1 base, the J end by 0 bases, with 10 bases between. Study-level findings and limits: Public TCR beta family frequency separated CMV-and-HLA carriers, including in an independent cohort.

TCRdb passed the reads through MiXCR, listing each CDR3 protein once. The sample lists approximately 120,000 distinct CDR3 sequences, about 30% occurring once. The chain carries TRBV7-6 and TRBJ1-3; no reliable D call. This specimen was CD8+ T cells from cultured PBMCs, taken from culture after CMV antigen stimulation. The sequence was obtained from a human donor in good health (CMV status not recorded). Some clones in this sample may be carry-over from other donors' samples. The CDR3 nucleotides are TGTGCCAGCAGCTTAGGGGGTCTTCTCTCTGGAAACACCATATATTTT. Its translation: CASSLGGLLSGNTIYF. Together with reference TRBV7-6 and TRBJ1-3, the CDR3 gives the full variable domain: GAGVSQSPRYKVTKRGQDVALRCDPISGHVSLYWYRQALGQGPEFLTYFNYEAQQDKSGLPNDRFSAERPEGSISTLTIQRTEQRDSAMYRCASSLGGLLSGNTIYFGEGSWLTVV.